Each of the 9 T cell receptor beta chains below was sequenced from the same sample in a study of blood T cell repertoires in COVID-19. Generated by immunoSEQ multiplex PCR, the TCRdb table keeps only in-frame clones and is missing some. The repertoire includes a few hundred thousand clones, over 75% of them detected once, and nearly 4.5% sits in the top ten. Sequences were obtained from peripheral blood. These receptors came from a man in his forties or fifties with acute or convalescent COVID-19.

J is TRBJ1-1 and V is TRBV5-4, with D unclear. Germline V CDR1 and CDR2: SGHNT, YYREEE (reference sequence). The length of the CDR3 is 13 residues. V was trimmed by 1 base and J by 6 bases, leaving 10 bases between them. The CDR3: CASSLTGIPEAFF. The CDR3 region has the DNA TGTGCCAGCAGCTTGACGGGGATTCCTGAAGCTTTCTTT.

In this sample, this clone turned up a few times. The V and J genes are TRBV9 and TRBJ1-1, with 8 bases lining up with TRBD1. The germline gives CDR1 SGDLS, CDR2 YYNGEE. The CDR3 is 18 amino acids. V lost 4 bases and J lost 5; bases outside the gene matches: 19. In nucleotides, the CDR3 is TGTGCCAGCAGCCCCTCACGGTGGGCAGGGGGCGCTGGGACTGAAGCTTTCTTT. It codes for CASSPSRWAGGAGTEAFF.

The chain joins TRBV18 to TRBJ2-7, with a possible D match to TRBD1 (6 bases). Germline V gene lookup returns CDR1 KGHSH and CDR2 LQKENI. This CDR3 has 13 residues. V was cut by 3 bases and J by 5 bases, with 11 bases left in between. The CDR3 loop reads CASSPRQGNEQYF. For the CDR3, the DNA is TGTGCCAGCTCACCGAGGCAGGGGAACGAGCAGTACTTC. The complete variable domain, with remaining parts taken from reference TRBV18 and TRBJ2-7, reads NAGVMQNPRHLVRRRGQEARLRCSPMKGHSHVYWYRQLPEEGLKFMVYLQKENIIDESGMPKERFSAEFPKEGPSILRIQQVVRGDSAAYFCASSPRQGNEQYFGPGTRLTVT.

The chain links TRBV21-1 to TRBJ2-7; the table gives TRBD1 as D, unverified against the DNA. TRBV21-1 is listed as a pseudogene. The CDR3 spans 15 residues. The chain's CDR3 is CASSTPGQGAYEQYF. As DNA, the CDR3 is TGTGCCAGCAGCACGCCGGGACAGGGGGCCTACGAGCAGTACTTC.

V gene TRBV11-2 combines with J gene TRBJ1-5; possible D gene TRBD1, 6 bases. Trimming left V 4 bases short and J 3 bases short, with 13 bases between. The CDR3 runs to 15 residues. The germline V gene has CDR1 SGHAT and CDR2 FQNNGV. The CDR3 reads CASSSDSLLNQPQHF. In DNA, the CDR3 is TGTGCCAGCAGCTCGGACAGTCTTCTCAATCAGCCCCAGCATTTT.

The chain employs TRBV5-8 and TRBJ2-5, with D unclear. The CDR3 loop spans 11 amino acids. Between the trimmed V and J ends, which lost 3 bases and 5 bases, there was a span of 5 bases. CDR1 SGHTS and CDR2 YDEGEE come from the germline V gene. The CDR3 bases are TGTGCCAGCAGCTCCAGGGAGACCCAGTACTTC. Translating gives CASSSRETQYF.

This clone was observed a single time. The rearrangement links TRBV11-2 to TRBJ1-4, with D possibly matching TRBD1 (6 bases). The CDR3 loop spans 16 amino acids. Germline values: CDR1 SGHAT, CDR2 FQNNGV. Trimming removed 5 bases from V and 3 bases from J, with 16 bases in between. CDR3 sequence reads: CASSITTGLANEKLFF. The CDR3 nucleotides are TGTGCCAGCAGCATTACTACAGGGCTGGCTAATGAAAAACTGTTTTTT. Combining the CDR3 with reference TRBV11-2 and TRBJ1-4 gives the whole variable domain EAGVAQSPRYKIIEKRQSVAFWCNPISGHATLYWYQQILGQGPKLLIQFQNNGVVDDSQLPKDRFSAERLKGVDSTLKIQPAKLEDSAVYLCASSITTGLANEKLFFGSGTQLSVL.

There are a few counts of this clone. V and J are TRBV25-1 and TRBJ1-6; no reliable D call. This CDR3 spans 15 amino acids. In germline, CDR1 is MGHDK, CDR2 SYGVNS. V was trimmed by 4 bases and J by 6 bases, leaving 13 bases between them. CDR3 sequence: CASSVGPGGNSPLHF. CDR3 in DNA: TGTGCCAGCAGTGTTGGACCGGGAGGTAATTCACCCCTCCACTTT. Looking up the rest from reference TRBV25-1 and TRBJ1-6 gives the full variable domain: EADIYQTPRYLVIGTGKKITLECSQTMGHDKMYWYQQDPGMELHLIHYSYGVNSTEKGDLSSESTVSRIRTEHFPLTLESARPSHTSQYLCASSVGPGGNSPLHFGNGTRLTVT.

CDR3 sequence (DNA): TGTGCCAGTAGTATAGATGGACTCAACAATCAGCCCCAGCATTTT. This sequence encodes CASSIDGLNNQPQHF. The V and J genes are TRBV19 and TRBJ1-5, with D unclear. The CDR3 has 15 amino acids. The germline V and J ends were trimmed by 0 bases and 3 bases, with 9 bases remaining between them. Looked up from germline, CDR1 is LNHDA and CDR2 is SQIVND (reference sequence).